A few counts support the clone carrying this T cell receptor (beta chain). The antigen is undetermined. A single record per CDR3 protein comes from TCRdb applying MiXCR to the 5' RACE reads. Among under 550,000 distinct CDR3 sequences listed, roughly 20% were seen once. Germline assignment: CDR1 SGHRS and CDR2 YFSETQ. V dropped 0 bases and J dropped 6; count of bases not matched to a gene: 4. The CDR3 runs to 16 residues. This specimen belongs to a study of T-cell memory formation after mild COVID-19. Study-wide points: A second wave of clones peaked on day 37, and their SARS-CoV-2 specificity went unconfirmed. The study detected some responding clones in pre-infection memory, suggesting cross-reactive memory joined. CD8+ contracting clones occupied EMRA, while CD4+ ones occupied mainly CM and EM.

The genes are TRBV5-1 and TRBJ2-3, with 13 positions matching TRBD2. The source is an adult woman who had mild COVID-19 (a few samples of this study predate the infection). Cell type and time point are not known. The sample was PBMCs or a T cell subset sorted from them (not recorded which). CDR3 region: CASSLDGLAGADTQYF. For the CDR3, the DNA is TGCGCCAGCAGCTTGGATGGACTAGCGGGGGCCGATACGCAGTATTTT.